The T cell receptor (beta chain) under discussion was sequenced for a study of cytotoxic CD8 clonotypes in ibrutinib-treated CLL. The wider study: With a range of 6 to 36, the median treatment time before response samples were taken was more than nine months. The study, taken as a whole, reports: Pretreatment clonality was elevated relative to age-matched healthy donors and paralleled circulating CD8+ T-cell counts.

Profiled with immunoSEQ multiplex PCR; TCRdb holds only in-frame clones, not every one. This sample yields about 330,000 clones, of which 67% are seen a single time; approximately 6% belongs to the top ten. Points on this clone: Its antigen is unknown.

CDR1 is LNHNV and CDR2 is YYDKDF in the germline V gene (reference sequence). The ends lost 1 base at V and 11 bases at J; junction bases unmatched: 10. The CDR3 totals 16 residues. The sample in question was PBMCs, obtained after 36 months of ibrutinib treatment. The clonotype comes from a human donor with chronic lymphocytic leukemia. The chain uses TRBV15 and TRBJ2-1; TRBD2 matches 11 bases. This CDR3 reads CATSRGASGGPYQQFF. CDR3 coding DNA: TGTGCCACCAGCAGAGGGGCTAGCGGGGGGCCCTATCAGCAGTTCTTC.